The 28 T cell receptor beta chains below were found in one sample sequenced in a study of tumor and adjacent non-tumor tissue in lung cancer. This sample's RNA came from whole unsorted tissue. The normal lung tissue was taken more than 3 cm from the tumor edge. Three rounds of nested PCR, following a modified ARM-PCR protocol, produced the TCRbeta library. TCRdb redid the calling of the multiplex PCR reads with MiXCR, one entry per CDR3 protein. The table lists about 60,000 distinct CDR3 sequences, about 63% of them singletons, with around 29% in the top ten. Specimen: distant non-tumor lung tissue. These receptors all stem from a man between 65 and 85 years old with non-small cell lung cancer.

This clonotype has more than one count but fewer than ten. Relative to the germline gene, one junction end is altered; a read error may explain this. The rearrangement links TRBV28 to TRBJ2-1; possibly TRBD1 or TRBD2 for D (5 bases each). This CDR3 contains 20 residues. Germline loops: CDR1 MDHEN, CDR2 SYDVKM. CDR3: CTSISPPFSDGTFAYNEQFF. The CDR3 nucleotides read TGTACCAGCATCTCCCCCCCATTCTCGGACGGGACCTTCGCCTACAATGAGCAGTTCTTC.

In the case of this clonotype: Just one base apart from a much larger clone, this may be a read error. V and J are TRBV10-2 and TRBJ1-5, with a possible D match to TRBD1 (5 bases). This CDR3 is 13 amino acids long. The germline gives CDR1 WSHSY, CDR2 SAAADI. CDR3 region: CTSSPGGNQPQHF. For the CDR3, the DNA is TGCACCAGCAGTCCCGGGGGGAATCAGCCCCAGCATTTT.

As for this clonotype: This may come from a read error, since a much larger clone is one base off. The chain combines TRBV6-5 with TRBJ2-3; TRBD2 might be the D (6 bases). The CDR3 spans 16 residues. Germline lookup yields CDR1 MNHEY and CDR2 SVGAGI. V lost 0 bases and J 4 bases, leaving 14 bases between the germline ends. The CDR3 DNA sequence: TGTGCCAGCAGTTACTCTTCACACCCGGGGGCAGATACGCAGTATTTT. It yields the protein CASSYSSHPGADTQYF.

This clonotype has only one observation. One junction end disagrees with the germline gene, perhaps due to a read error. This sequence joins TRBV12-5 and TRBJ2-3; 12 nucleotides align to TRBD2. Germline values: CDR1 LGHNT, CDR2 FRNRAP. The length of the CDR3 is 18 residues. The CDR3, as DNA: TGTGTTAGTGCCCCAGGACTAGCGGGATGGGCCCGCACAGATACGCAGTATTTT. Translated: CVSAPGLAGWARTDTQYF.

Turning to this clonotype: Possible read error: a much larger clone is one base away. V and J are TRBV5-6 and TRBJ2-5, with D maybe TRBD2 (7 bases). The CDR3 has 14 amino acids. From germline, CDR1 is SGHDT and CDR2 YYEEEE. In nucleotides, the CDR3 is TGTGCCAGCAGTCTAAGGCGGGGGCAAGAGACCCGGTACTTC. Its translation is CASSLRRGQETRYF.

Comments on this clonotype: The CDR3 does not close with the conserved phenylalanine or tryptophan, likely indicating a read error. In DNA form, the CDR3 reads TGTGCCAGCAGCTTAAGCCGGGGGGATCTAATGACCCAGTACTAC. As protein: CASSLSRGDLMTQYY. V usage is TRBV11-2 and J usage is TRBJ2-5; the match to TRBD2 covers 7 bases. The V segment lost 2 bases and the J segment 7 bases; nucleotides outside the gene matches: 10. Per germline, CDR1 SGHAT and CDR2 FQNNGV. CDR3 size: 15 residues.

This clonotype was counted at least ten times. The chain joins TRBV6-6 to TRBJ2-7; the match to TRBD1 covers 11 bases. V shed 5 bases and J 7 bases; nucleotides not matched to a gene: 10. Germline CDR1 reads MNHNY; CDR2 reads SVGAGI (reference sequence). The CDR3 has 15 residues. The CDR3 loop is CASSLSGTGGGEQYF. For the CDR3, the DNA is TGTGCCAGCAGTCTGTCTGGGACAGGGGGTGGAGAGCAGTACTTC.

As regards this clonotype: One end of the junction varies from germline; a read error may be responsible. The chain couples TRBV28 to TRBJ2-4; possibly TRBD2 for D (6 bases). The CDR3 length is 16 residues. Germline V lookup: CDR1 MDHEN, CDR2 SYDVKM. The CDR3 region has the DNA TGTACCAGCAGTCCGGGGAGGACGGTAGCCAATAACATTCAGTACTTC. Amino acids: CTSSPGRTVANNIQYF.

As to this clonotype: Compared with germline, one end of the junction differs, possibly owing to a read error. J is TRBJ1-1 and V is TRBV6-2 or TRBV6-3, with D unclear. Germline V gene data show CDR1 as MNHEY and CDR2 as SVGEGT. The CDR3 length is 11 residues. The CDR3 loop reads CASKLNIEAFF. The CDR3 DNA reads as TGTGCCAGCAAATTGAACATTGAAGCTTTCTTT.

This rearrangement joins TRBV5-1 to TRBJ2-3, with a possible D match to TRBD2 (5 bases). Germline V lookup: CDR1 SGHRS, CDR2 YFSETQ. CDR3 length: 16 residues. V was shortened by 1 base and J by 0 bases, with 12 bases between the two germline ends. This chain's CDR3 is CASSLRVAISTDTQYF. The DNA for the CDR3 is TGCGCCAGCAGCTTGCGCGTAGCGATAAGCACAGATACGCAGTATTTT.

The rearrangement joins TRBV6-1 to TRBJ1-6, with 7 bases identical to TRBD1. Per the germline V gene, CDR1 is MNHNS and CDR2 is SASEGT. The CDR3 covers 15 residues. V shed 6 bases, J shed 4 bases, and the junction held 6 bases outside the gene matches. In DNA, the CDR3 is TGTGCCAGCAGGATCGGGACAGCTTATAATTCACCCCTCCACTTT. Its translation is CASRIGTAYNSPLHF.

Regarding this clonotype: At one of its ends the junction is not consistent with the germline gene, which may arise from a read error. The chain combines TRBV11-1 with TRBJ2-7; perhaps TRBD1 as D (6 bases). Germline V gene data show CDR1 as SGHAT and CDR2 as FQDESV (reference sequence). The CDR3 spans 16 residues. As DNA, the CDR3 is TGTGCCAGCAGCCTAGGGGCAGGGGCCAAATCCTACGAGCGGTACTTC. Protein product: CASSLGAGAKSYERYF.

Many counts were recorded for this clonotype. V is TRBV5-1 and J is TRBJ1-4; 9 bases are shared with TRBD1. V trimming: 4 bases; J trimming: 8 bases; junction bases outside the gene matches: 6. Germline V gene lookup returns CDR1 SGHRS and CDR2 YFSETQ. The CDR3 spans 14 residues. The chain's CDR3 is CASSVGQGREKLFF. The CDR3 nucleotides read TGCGCCAGCAGCGTGGGACAGGGAAGAGAAAAACTGTTTTTT.

Remarks on this clonotype: The junction differs from germline at one of its ends, possibly a read error. This chain joins TRBV11-2 and TRBJ2-3; tentatively, D is TRBD2 (5 bases). The CDR3 extends over 14 amino acids. Germline-derived CDR1 and CDR2 are SGHAT and FQNNGV. The CDR3 DNA reads TGTGCCAGCGGCCCCGGGGTGAGAACAGATACGCGGTATTTT. Amino acid sequence: CASGPGVRTDTRYF.

Turning to this clonotype: Its ends do not fully match the called genes, so a read error is possible. This rearrangement joins TRBV6-1 to TRBJ2-2; 7 bases align to TRBD2. The CDR3 runs 13 residues. The germline gives CDR1 MNHNS, CDR2 SASEGT. CDR3 nucleotides: TGTGCCAGTATTAGGGGAGGGACCGGGGAACTGTTTTTT. Protein: CASIRGGTGELFF.

To note about this clonotype: A much larger clone differs from this one at a single base, so this may be a read error. The chain recombines TRBV6-1 with TRBJ1-5; tentatively, D is TRBD1 (6 bases). Trimming stripped 8 bases from V and 7 bases from J, with 21 bases between. There are 15 residues in the CDR3. The germline CDR1 and CDR2 sequences are MNHNS and SASEGT. Here the CDR3 DNA reads TGTGCCAGCGGTAACGGGCGGGGGCTCGGGCAGCCCCAGCATTTT. Protein sequence: CASGNGRGLGQPQHF.

For this clonotype: One end of the junction is discordant with germline, which a read error may explain. The chain couples TRBV28 to TRBJ2-1; the match to TRBD2 covers 10 bases. CDR3 length: 22 amino acids. Germline CDR1 is MDHEN and CDR2 is SYDVKM. For the CDR3, the DNA is TGTGCCAGCCAAAAAGGGTTTGGAACAGGGACTAGCGTGGGCCCCTCTTACAATGGGCAGTTCTTC. As protein: CASQKGFGTGTSVGPSYNGQFF.

The V call is TRBV7-8, the J call TRBJ2-3; TRBD2 matches 9 bases. The junction had 10 bases not matched to a gene; V was cut back by 5 bases and J by 4 bases. The CDR3 is 16 amino acids. The germline CDR1 and CDR2 sequences are SGHVS and FQNEAQ. This CDR3 reads CASSPIAGAGPDTQYF. The CDR3 region has the DNA TGTGCCAGCAGCCCCATAGCGGGGGCTGGCCCAGATACGCAGTATTTT.

The chain combines TRBV5-4 with TRBJ1-3, with TRBD1 as a possible D gene (6 bases). V lost 4 bases to trimming and J lost 4 bases, with 15 bases between them. The CDR3 has 15 amino acids. Germline V lookup: CDR1 SGHNT, CDR2 YYREEE (reference sequence). Written as DNA, the CDR3 is TGTGCCAGCAGCCGACAACAGGGTCCCGGAAACACCATATATTTT. Its protein is CASSRQQGPGNTIYF.

As to this clonotype: A much larger clone differs by one base, so this may be a read error. Because it lacks the conserved phenylalanine or tryptophan at the end, this CDR3 is likely a read error. The chain is built from TRBV6-5 and TRBJ1-5; a weak D match, TRBD1 (6 bases). The CDR3 is made up of 15 amino acids. V was pared by 6 bases and J by 0 bases, with 12 bases between. From germline, CDR1 is MNHEY and CDR2 SVGAGI. Written as DNA, the CDR3 is TGTGCCAGCAGGTCAGGGGTCTATAGCAATCAGCCCCAGCATTTG. Encoded protein: CASRSGVYSNQPQHL.

Note on this clonotype: Since a much larger clone is just one base distant, this may be a read error. CDR3 sequence: CASRGTRDTEAFF. The CDR3 DNA follows: TGTGCCAGCAGGGGGACAAGGGACACTGAAGCTTTCTTT. The chain carries TRBV6-1 and TRBJ1-1, with a possible D match to TRBD1 (6 bases). V was clipped by 6 bases and J by 3 bases, with 11 bases between them. The CDR3 runs to 13 residues. The germline V gene has CDR1 MNHNS and CDR2 SASEGT.

Concerning this clonotype: A much bigger clone sits one base away, suggesting this may be a read error. V gene TRBV20-1 combines with J gene TRBJ1-5, with 7 bases lining up with TRBD1. The CDR3 sequence is 13 residues long. Looked up from germline, CDR1 is DFQATT and CDR2 is SNEGSKA (reference sequence). J was trimmed by 3 bases and V by 6 bases; bases with no gene match: 5. The CDR3 region has the DNA TGCAGTGCCTGGGGACAGTACAATCAGCCCCAGCATTTT. It encodes CSAWGQYNQPQHF.

There are a few counts of this clonotype. A single base separates this from a much larger clone, so it may be a read error. V is TRBV4-1 and J is TRBJ2-2; TRBD1 matches 7 bases. Germline lookup yields CDR1 MGHRA and CDR2 YSYEKL. The CDR3 spans 16 residues. CDR3 region: CAGSQEDDRATGELFF. CDR3 coding DNA: TGCGCCGGCAGCCAAGAGGACGACAGGGCGACCGGGGAGCTGTTTTTT.

About this clonotype: Its ends do not fully match the called genes, so a read error is possible. V is TRBV11-1 and J is TRBJ2-7; 9 bases map to TRBD2. CDR1 is SGHAT and CDR2 is FQDESV in the germline V gene (reference sequence). CDR3 length: 16 amino acids. The chain's CDR3 is CANSLVRLADSYEQYF. The DNA of the CDR3 is TGTGCCAACAGCTTAGTGCGACTAGCGGACTCTTACGAGCAATACTTC. The complete variable domain, with remaining parts taken from reference TRBV11-1 and TRBJ2-7, reads EAEVAQSPRYKITEKSQAVAFWCDPISGHATLYWYRQILGQGPELLVQFQDESVVDDSQLPKDRFSAERLKGVDSTLKIQPAELGDSAMYLCANSLVRLADSYEQYFGPGTRLTVT.

As for this clonotype: Germline and junction disagree at one end, which may indicate a read error. This chain joins TRBV4-2 and TRBJ1-5; D gene uncertain. The CDR3 has 18 residues. Germline assignment: CDR1 LGHNA and CDR2 YNFKEQ. The CDR3 bases are TGTGTCAGCAGCCAAGGGAAGATGCTGGGGATGAGCAATCAGCCCCAGCATTTT. This translates into CVSSQGKMLGMSNQPQHF.

This clonotype has a count of ten or more. The J gene is TRBJ2-1, the V gene TRBV5-4; possibly TRBD2 for D (5 bases). The germline V gene encodes CDR1 SGHNT and CDR2 YYREEE (reference sequence). CDR3 length equals 12 residues. V lost 4 bases, J lost 8 bases, and 10 bases lay in between. The DNA for the CDR3 is TGTGCCAGCAGCCGGGGTTTAGATGAGCAGTTCTTC. This sequence encodes CASSRGLDEQFF.

The CDR3 spells CASSQDPGQCEYEQYF. The CDR3 region has the DNA TGCGCCAGCAGCCAAGACCCCGGGCAATGTGAGTACGAGCAGTACTTC. The chain combines TRBV4-1 with TRBJ2-7, with unresolved D. V was clipped by 0 bases and J by 4 bases, with 16 bases between them. Germline CDR1 is MGHRA and CDR2 is YSYEKL. The CDR3 has 16 amino acids.

To note about this clonotype: A much more abundant neighbour one base away suggests this may be a read error. The CDR3 does not close with the conserved phenylalanine or tryptophan, likely indicating a read error. J is TRBJ2-3 and V is TRBV20-1; D gene unclear. The CDR3 consists of 12 residues. V gave up 3 bases and J gave up 5 bases, with 9 bases separating them. The germline V gene has CDR1 DFQATT and CDR2 SNEGSKA (reference sequence). The CDR3 DNA reads TGCAGTGCTAGGGGCCCATTAGATACGCAGTATGTT. This translates into CSARGPLDTQYV.